The 27 T cell receptor beta chains presented below share a single source sample, sequenced in a study of blood T cell repertoires in COVID-19. The table came from immunoSEQ multiplex PCR; TCRdb's copy has only in-frame clones and leaves some out. The profile shows around 100,000 clones, 84% of them singletons. Sequencing was done on a sample of peripheral blood. The receptor set was obtained from a human donor in a cohort sampled during active COVID-19.

This clone was detected once. V gene TRBV5-1 combines with J gene TRBJ1-1, with D perhaps TRBD1 (6 bases). V was shortened by 0 bases and J by 4 bases, with 13 bases between the two germline ends. CDR3 length: 15 amino acids. The germline CDR1 and CDR2 sequences are SGHRS and YFSETQ. CDR3 amino acids: CASSLVFGGVTEAFF. In DNA, the CDR3 is TGCGCCAGCAGCTTGGTTTTTGGGGGCGTCACTGAAGCTTTCTTT.

The chain is built from TRBV12-5 and TRBJ1-1; possibly TRBD1 for D (5 bases). CDR3 length: 15 residues. V was clipped by 2 bases and J by 5 bases, with 15 bases between them. Germline loops: CDR1 LGHNT, CDR2 FRNRAP. The CDR3 nucleotides read TGTGCTAGTGGTTTGTTAGGGGCCATAGGGACTGAAGCTTTCTTT. Translation: CASGLLGAIGTEAFF.

The chain couples TRBV3-1 (or the pseudogene TRBV3-2) to TRBJ1-6; D is unresolved. The CDR3 runs to 13 residues. The V end was cut by 5 bases, the J end by 5 bases, with 7 bases between. Germline CDR1 reads LGHDT; CDR2 reads YNNKEL (reference sequence). Written as DNA, the CDR3 is TGTGCCAGCAGCACAGTAGATAATTCACCCCTCCACTTT. Translation: CASSTVDNSPLHF.

This clone was detected once. CDR3: CASSPSGAYGYTF. The CDR3 nucleotides are TGTGCCAGCAGCCCATCAGGGGCCTATGGCTACACCTTC. This chain links TRBV3-1 (or the pseudogene TRBV3-2) with TRBJ1-2; D is possibly TRBD1 (6 bases). V lost 4 bases and J lost 4, with 10 bases in between. CDR1 and CDR2 (germline): LGHDT, YNNKEL (reference sequence). CDR3 length equals 13 residues.

J is TRBJ1-2 and V is TRBV19; tentatively, D is TRBD1 (5 bases). Trimming pared 5 bases from V and 8 bases from J, leaving 15 bases between. Germline assignment: CDR1 LNHDA and CDR2 SQIVND (reference sequence). The CDR3 has 13 amino acids. CDR3 nucleotides: TGTGCCAGTAGTGGGGGGGTCGACCTAGGCTACACCTTC. Its protein is CASSGGVDLGYTF.

CDR3 region: CASRAAAFGYTF. The CDR3 region has the DNA TGTGCCAGCAGGGCTGCGGCCTTCGGCTACACCTTC. The chain is built from TRBV12-3 or TRBV12-4 and TRBJ1-2, with unresolved D. The V end was cut by 6 bases, the J end by 8 bases, with 13 bases between. The CDR3 extends over 12 amino acids.

The V and J genes are TRBV19 and TRBJ2-1; tentatively, D is TRBD2 (5 bases). The V gene lost 5 bases and the J gene lost 6 bases, with 14 bases spanning the gap. Germline-derived CDR1 and CDR2 are LNHDA and SQIVND (reference sequence). The CDR3 is 14 residues long. The CDR3 loop is CASSQSGTSNEQFF. The CDR3 nucleotides read TGTGCCAGTAGTCAGAGCGGAACCAGCAATGAGCAGTTCTTC.

V gene TRBV5-3 combines with J gene TRBJ2-2; TRBD2 is a possible D gene (5 bases). TRBV5-3 is an ORF, with its function uncertain. This CDR3 comprises 15 residues. The ends were cut back, 1 base at V and 1 base at J, with 8 bases in the middle. CDR3 protein: CARSLTGLNTGELFF. CDR3 nucleotide sequence: TGTGCCAGAAGCTTGACGGGGTTGAACACCGGGGAGCTGTTTTTT.

The count of this clone is one. The rearrangement uses TRBV6-5 and TRBJ1-5, with 8 bases lining up with TRBD1. J lost 7 bases, V lost 11 bases, and 10 bases had no gene match. The CDR3 length is 13 residues. Germline-derived CDR1 and CDR2 are MNHEY and SVGAGI. The CDR3 protein is CAGMTGEGQPQHF. The DNA for the CDR3 is TGTGCCGGGATGACAGGGGAGGGCCAGCCCCAGCATTTT.

For the CDR3, the DNA is TGTGCCACCAGCCGAAAGACCGGGACAGGGGGTGAAAAACTGTTTTTT. Its protein product is CATSRKTGTGGEKLFF. This chain joins TRBV15 and TRBJ1-4, with 11 nucleotides matching TRBD1. CDR1 is LNHNV, CDR2 YYDKDF, per germline (reference sequence). The CDR3 contains 16 residues. With V trimmed by 5 bases and J by 7 bases, 9 bases remained unmatched.

V and J are TRBV7-6 and TRBJ1-2, with 9 bases matching TRBD1. The CDR3 totals 17 residues. Germline lookup yields CDR1 SGHVS and CDR2 FNYEAQ. V lost 1 base, J lost 1 base, and 7 bases stayed unmatched. DNA of the CDR3: TGTGCCAGCAGCTTAGTCAGACAGGGGGGAAATAACTATGGCTACACCTTC. It codes for CASSLVRQGGNNYGYTF.

This rearrangement joins TRBV28 to TRBJ2-7; D possibly corresponds to TRBD1 (6 bases). The CDR3 consists of 16 residues. CDR1 MDHEN and CDR2 SYDVKM come from the germline V gene. V was cut by 2 bases and J by 1 base, with 15 bases left in between. The CDR3 here is CASSLGVGRGSYEQYF. CDR3 sequence (DNA): TGTGCCAGCAGTTTAGGGGTGGGCAGGGGTTCCTACGAGCAGTACTTC.

The chain carries TRBV11-2 and TRBJ1-1; D call uncertain. The CDR3 loop spans 13 amino acids. Trimming removed 1 base at V and 2 bases at J, with 5 bases between. CDR1 SGHAT and CDR2 FQNNGV come from the germline V gene. CDR3 protein: CASSLGLNTEAFF. CDR3 DNA sequence: TGTGCCAGCAGCTTAGGTCTAAACACTGAAGCTTTCTTT.

This chain uses TRBV13 with TRBJ2-4; the match to TRBD2 covers 12 bases. Looked up from germline, CDR1 is PRHDT and CDR2 is FYEKMQ (reference sequence). The J segment lost 3 bases and the V segment lost 5 bases, leaving 17 bases of the junction unmatched. The CDR3 is 20 amino acids. The DNA of the CDR3 is TGTGCCAGCAGCAGGGGACTAGCGGGCCTCCGTTGGGGAGACAAAAACATTCAGTACTTC. This codes for CASSRGLAGLRWGDKNIQYF.

This clone occurred once. The chain uses TRBV5-1 and TRBJ2-7; 7 nucleotides line up with TRBD1. Germline assignment: CDR1 SGHRS and CDR2 YFSETQ. This CDR3 has 14 residues. V shed 3 bases and J 5 bases; nucleotides not matched to a gene: 8. This chain's CDR3 is CASSSPGQIHEQYF. DNA of the CDR3: TGCGCCAGCAGCTCTCCGGGACAGATCCACGAGCAGTACTTC.

The chain employs TRBV10-3 and TRBJ1-6; possible D gene TRBD1, 5 bases. The germline CDR1 and CDR2 sequences are ENHRY and SYGVKD. CDR3 size: 13 residues. Trimming pared 5 bases from V and 7 bases from J, leaving 9 bases between. The CDR3 DNA reads as TGTGCCATCAGTCCGGGGGGGAATTCACCCCTCCACTTT. Protein sequence: CAISPGGNSPLHF.

This clone was observed once. CDR3 protein: CASRSSGGYTGELFF. The CDR3 DNA follows: TGTGCCAGCAGGTCTAGCGGGGGGTACACCGGGGAGCTGTTTTTT. The V and J genes are TRBV6-5 and TRBJ2-2; 11 positions match TRBD2. Germline values: CDR1 MNHEY, CDR2 SVGAGI. Unmatched junction bases numbered 3, after V lost 6 bases and J lost 3 bases. The CDR3 totals 15 residues.

The chain has TRBV6-6 and TRBJ1-2, with TRBD1 identical over 8 bases. The length of the CDR3 is 17 residues. Germline V lookup: CDR1 MNHNY, CDR2 SVGAGI (reference sequence). After removal of 5 bases from V and 3 bases from J, the junction contained 14 bases not matched to a gene. The CDR3 spells CASSQPGGLQLHYGYTF. For the CDR3, the DNA is TGTGCCAGCAGTCAACCAGGGGGCCTCCAACTTCACTATGGCTACACCTTC.

V usage is TRBV18 and J usage is TRBJ2-1, with D perhaps TRBD1 (6 bases). Trimming pared 4 bases from V and 12 bases from J, leaving 16 bases between. Germline loops: CDR1 KGHSH, CDR2 LQKENI. This CDR3 spans 13 amino acids. CDR3: CASSRTDLQGQFF. The CDR3 DNA sequence: TGTGCCAGCTCACGGACGGATTTACAGGGGCAGTTCTTC.

This rearrangement joins TRBV29-1 to TRBJ1-1; 7 bases line up with TRBD1. Germline V lookup: CDR1 SQVTM, CDR2 ANQGSEA. Germline trimming cut 7 bases from V and 3 bases from J; bases unmatched to any gene: 8. This CDR3 is 13 amino acids long. In DNA form, the CDR3 reads TGCAGCGGTAGACAGGGACTGGACACTGAAGCTTTCTTT. It is translated as CSGRQGLDTEAFF.

The V and J genes are TRBV2 and TRBJ2-6, with D maybe TRBD1 (5 bases). Germline-derived CDR1 and CDR2 are SNHLY and FYNNEI. This CDR3 has 18 residues. V was clipped by 1 base and J by 2 bases, with 15 bases between them. CDR3 sequence (DNA): TGTGCCAGCAGTGAAGAGGGGCGGCAGCTTCCTGGGGCCAACGTCCTGACTTTC. Translated: CASSEEGRQLPGANVLTF.

A few counts support this clone. The rearrangement links TRBV5-5 to TRBJ1-1, with 7 bases identical to TRBD1. Trimming removed 2 bases from V and 4 bases from J; junction bases left unmatched: 11. The CDR3 consists of 16 residues. Germline V gene data show CDR1 as SGHKS and CDR2 as YYEKEE (reference sequence). In DNA form, the CDR3 reads TGTGCCAGCAGCTTCAAAGGAACAGGGGTTTTCACTGAAGCTTTCTTT. It specifies CASSFKGTGVFTEAFF.

The chain links TRBV7-9 to TRBJ1-5; the match to TRBD1 covers 7 bases. Germline trimming cut 4 bases from V and 0 bases from J; bases unmatched to any gene: 6. The CDR3 has 16 amino acids. Germline V CDR1 and CDR2: SEHNR, FQNEAQ (reference sequence). The CDR3 region is CASSSLTGSSNQPQHF. CDR3 DNA sequence: TGTGCCAGCAGCTCCTTGACAGGGAGTAGCAATCAGCCCCAGCATTTT.

V and J are TRBV27 and TRBJ2-7, with a weak D call TRBD1 (5 bases). Germline CDR1 reads MNHEY; CDR2 reads SMNVEV (reference sequence). The CDR3 totals 14 residues. Between the trimmed V and J ends, which lost 0 bases and 1 base, there was a span of 7 bases. The CDR3 nucleotides are TGTGCCAGCAGTTTATCGCGACAGTCCTACGAGCAGTACTTC. Amino acids: CASSLSRQSYEQYF.

The chain carries TRBV28 and TRBJ2-3, with 9 bases fitting TRBD2. V lost 8 bases, J lost 7 bases, and 4 bases stayed unmatched. The CDR3 is 12 residues long. Per germline, CDR1 MDHEN and CDR2 SYDVKM. The CDR3 is CASRLADYTQYF. CDR3 nucleotide sequence: TGTGCCAGCCGACTAGCGGATTATACGCAGTATTTT.

The genes are TRBV29-1 and TRBJ2-3; TRBD2 agrees at 10 bases. The ends lost 4 bases at V and 1 base at J; junction bases unmatched: 8. The CDR3 sequence is 16 residues long. Germline V lookup: CDR1 SQVTM, CDR2 ANQGSEA. CDR3 residues: CSVAPGLAGGTDTQYF. In DNA form, the CDR3 reads TGCAGCGTTGCCCCAGGGCTAGCGGGGGGCACAGATACGCAGTATTTT.

This clone has only a few counts. The chain couples TRBV9 to TRBJ2-2, with 10 nucleotides matching TRBD1. V trimming: 1 base; J trimming: 6 bases; junction bases outside the gene matches: 12. The CDR3 spans 18 residues. Germline V gene lookup returns CDR1 SGDLS and CDR2 YYNGEE. The CDR3 spells CASSVRTGGGVAAGELFF. CDR3 nucleotides: TGTGCCAGCAGCGTAAGGACAGGGGGTGGTGTCGCCGCCGGGGAGCTGTTTTTT.